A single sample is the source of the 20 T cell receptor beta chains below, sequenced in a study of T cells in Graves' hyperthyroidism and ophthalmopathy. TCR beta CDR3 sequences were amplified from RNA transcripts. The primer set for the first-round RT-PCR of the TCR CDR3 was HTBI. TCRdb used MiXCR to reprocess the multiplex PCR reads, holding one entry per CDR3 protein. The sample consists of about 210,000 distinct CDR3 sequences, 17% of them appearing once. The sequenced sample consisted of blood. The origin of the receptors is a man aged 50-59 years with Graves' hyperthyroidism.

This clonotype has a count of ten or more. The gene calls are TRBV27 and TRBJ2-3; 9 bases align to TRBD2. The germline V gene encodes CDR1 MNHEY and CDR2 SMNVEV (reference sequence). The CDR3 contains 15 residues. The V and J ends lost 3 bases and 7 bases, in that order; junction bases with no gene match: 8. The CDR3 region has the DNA TGTGCCAGCAGTTTTGGTAGCGGGAGCGAATATACGCAGTATTTT. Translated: CASSFGSGSEYTQYF.

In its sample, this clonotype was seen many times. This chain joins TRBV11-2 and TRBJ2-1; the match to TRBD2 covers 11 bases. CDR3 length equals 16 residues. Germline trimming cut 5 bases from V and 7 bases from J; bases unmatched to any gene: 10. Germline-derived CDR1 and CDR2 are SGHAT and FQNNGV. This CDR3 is CASSPRTSGWGNEQFF. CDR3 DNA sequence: TGTGCCAGCAGCCCCCGGACTAGCGGGTGGGGTAATGAGCAGTTCTTC.

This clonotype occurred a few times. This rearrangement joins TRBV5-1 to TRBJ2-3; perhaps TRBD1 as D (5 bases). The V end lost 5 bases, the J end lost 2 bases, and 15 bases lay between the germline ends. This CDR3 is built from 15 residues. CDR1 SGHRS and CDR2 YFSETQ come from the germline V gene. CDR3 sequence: CASRQKVTDTDTQYF. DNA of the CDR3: TGCGCCAGCAGACAAAAAGTGACAGACACAGATACGCAGTATTTT.

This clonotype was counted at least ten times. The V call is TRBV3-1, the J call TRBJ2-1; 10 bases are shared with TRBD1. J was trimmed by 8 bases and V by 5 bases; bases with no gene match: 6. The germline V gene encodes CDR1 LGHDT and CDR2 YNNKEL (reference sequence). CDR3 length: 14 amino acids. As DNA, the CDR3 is TGTGCCAGCAGCTACCTCGGACAGGGGGATGAGCAGTTCTTC. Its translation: CASSYLGQGDEQFF.

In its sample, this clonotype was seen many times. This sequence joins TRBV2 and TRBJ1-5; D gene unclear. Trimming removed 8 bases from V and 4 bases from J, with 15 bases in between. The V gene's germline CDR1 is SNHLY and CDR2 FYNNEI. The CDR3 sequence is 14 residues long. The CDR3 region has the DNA TGTGCCAGCGCGGCGGTATCGGCAAATCAGCCCCAGCATTTT. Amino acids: CASAAVSANQPQHF.

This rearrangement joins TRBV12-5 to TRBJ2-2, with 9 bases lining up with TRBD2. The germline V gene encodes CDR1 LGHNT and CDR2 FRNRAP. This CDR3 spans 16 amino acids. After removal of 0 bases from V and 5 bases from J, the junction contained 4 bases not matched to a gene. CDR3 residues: CASGLVITSGTGELFF. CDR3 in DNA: TGTGCTAGTGGTTTGGTAATTACTAGCGGGACCGGGGAGCTGTTTTTT.

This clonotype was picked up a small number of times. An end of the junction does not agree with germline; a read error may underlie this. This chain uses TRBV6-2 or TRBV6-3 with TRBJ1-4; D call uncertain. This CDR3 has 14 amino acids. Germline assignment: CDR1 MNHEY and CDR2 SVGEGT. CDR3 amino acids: CASKRPATNEKLVF. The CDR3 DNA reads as TGTGCCAGCAAACGGCCCGCAACTAATGAAAAACTGGTTTTT.

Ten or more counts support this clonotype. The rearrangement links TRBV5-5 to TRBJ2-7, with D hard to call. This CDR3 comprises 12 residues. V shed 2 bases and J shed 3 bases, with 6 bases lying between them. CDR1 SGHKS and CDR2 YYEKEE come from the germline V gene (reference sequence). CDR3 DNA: TGTGCCAGCAGCTTTGGGGACTACGAGCAGTACTTC. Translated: CASSFGDYEQYF.

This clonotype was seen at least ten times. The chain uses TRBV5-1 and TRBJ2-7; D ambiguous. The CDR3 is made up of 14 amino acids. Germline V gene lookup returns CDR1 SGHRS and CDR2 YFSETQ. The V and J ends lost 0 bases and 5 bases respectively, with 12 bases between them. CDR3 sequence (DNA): TGCGCCAGCAGCTTGGGACTGCCTCTCGACGAGCAGTACTTC. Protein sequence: CASSLGLPLDEQYF. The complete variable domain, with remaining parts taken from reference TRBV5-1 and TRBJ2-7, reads KAGVTQTPRYLIKTRGQQVTLSCSPISGHRSVSWYQQTPGQGLQFLFEYFSETQRNKGNFPGRFSGRQFSNSRSEMNVSTLELGDSALYLCASSLGLPLDEQYFGPGTRLTVT.

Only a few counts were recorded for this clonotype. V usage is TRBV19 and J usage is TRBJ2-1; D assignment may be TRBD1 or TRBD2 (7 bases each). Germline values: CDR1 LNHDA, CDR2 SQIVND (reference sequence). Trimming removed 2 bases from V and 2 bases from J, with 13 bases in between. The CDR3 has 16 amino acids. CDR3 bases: TGTGCCAGTAGTATACCCAGGGGGGGCGCCTACAATGAGCAGTTCTTC. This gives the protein CASSIPRGGAYNEQFF.

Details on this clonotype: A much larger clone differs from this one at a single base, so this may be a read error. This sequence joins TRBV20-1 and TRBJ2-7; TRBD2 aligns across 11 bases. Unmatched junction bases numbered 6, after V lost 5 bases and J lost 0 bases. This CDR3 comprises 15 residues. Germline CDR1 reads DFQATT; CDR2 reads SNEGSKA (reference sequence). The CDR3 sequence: CSAPGTSGFSYEQYF. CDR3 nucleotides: TGCAGTGCTCCAGGGACTAGCGGCTTCTCCTACGAGCAGTACTTC.

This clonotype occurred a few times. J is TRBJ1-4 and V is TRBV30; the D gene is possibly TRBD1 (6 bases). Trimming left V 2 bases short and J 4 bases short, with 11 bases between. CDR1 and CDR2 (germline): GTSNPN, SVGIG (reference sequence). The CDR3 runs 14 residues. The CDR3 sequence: CAWSRDNRNEKLFF. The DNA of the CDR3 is TGTGCCTGGAGTCGGGACAACCGTAATGAAAAACTGTTTTTT. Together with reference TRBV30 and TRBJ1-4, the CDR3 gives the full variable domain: SQTIHQWPATLVQPVGSPLSLECTVEGTSNPNLYWYRQAAGRGLQLLFYSVGIGQISSEVPQNLSASRPQDRQFILSSKKLLLSDSGFYLCAWSRDNRNEKLFFGSGTQLSVL.

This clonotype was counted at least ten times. CDR3 DNA: TGCGCCAGCAGAAACAGGGTTGGTCGGCAGCCCCAGCATTTT. It encodes CASRNRVGRQPQHF. The chain is built from TRBV10-1 and TRBJ1-5, with a possible D match to TRBD1 (6 bases). Per the germline V gene, CDR1 is WNHNN and CDR2 is SYGVQD (reference sequence). The CDR3 consists of 14 residues. V was cut by 6 bases and J by 7 bases, with 16 bases left in between.

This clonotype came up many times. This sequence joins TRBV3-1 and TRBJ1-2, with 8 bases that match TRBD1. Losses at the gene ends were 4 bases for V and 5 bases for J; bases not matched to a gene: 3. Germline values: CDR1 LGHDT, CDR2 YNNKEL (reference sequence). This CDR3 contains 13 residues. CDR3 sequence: CASSLGQAYGYTF. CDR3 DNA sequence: TGTGCCAGCAGCCTGGGACAGGCGTATGGCTACACCTTC.

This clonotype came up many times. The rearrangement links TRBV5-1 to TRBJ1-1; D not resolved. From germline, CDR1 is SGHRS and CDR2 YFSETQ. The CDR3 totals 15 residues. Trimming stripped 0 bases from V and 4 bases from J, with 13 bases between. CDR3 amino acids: CASSLGGQAVTEAFF. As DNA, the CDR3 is TGCGCCAGCAGCTTGGGAGGCCAGGCGGTCACTGAAGCTTTCTTT.

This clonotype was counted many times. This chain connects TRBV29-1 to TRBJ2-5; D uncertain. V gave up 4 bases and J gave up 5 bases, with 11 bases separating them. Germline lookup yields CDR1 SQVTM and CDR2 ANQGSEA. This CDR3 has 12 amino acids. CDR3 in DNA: TGCAGCGTTGGTGGGCACGGGGAGACCCAGTACTTC. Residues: CSVGGHGETQYF.

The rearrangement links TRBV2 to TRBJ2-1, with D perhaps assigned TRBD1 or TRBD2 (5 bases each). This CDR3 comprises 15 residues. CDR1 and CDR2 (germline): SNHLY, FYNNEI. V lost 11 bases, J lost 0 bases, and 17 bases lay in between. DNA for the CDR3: TGTGCCGCCCCCTCAACGGGGCCCTCCTACAATGAGCAGTTCTTC. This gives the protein CAAPSTGPSYNEQFF.

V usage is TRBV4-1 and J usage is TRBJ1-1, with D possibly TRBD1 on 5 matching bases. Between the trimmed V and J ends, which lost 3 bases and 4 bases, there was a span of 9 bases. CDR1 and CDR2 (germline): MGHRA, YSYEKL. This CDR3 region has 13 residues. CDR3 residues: CASSQGPGTEAFF. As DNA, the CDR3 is TGCGCCAGCAGCCAGGGGCCCGGCACTGAAGCTTTCTTT.

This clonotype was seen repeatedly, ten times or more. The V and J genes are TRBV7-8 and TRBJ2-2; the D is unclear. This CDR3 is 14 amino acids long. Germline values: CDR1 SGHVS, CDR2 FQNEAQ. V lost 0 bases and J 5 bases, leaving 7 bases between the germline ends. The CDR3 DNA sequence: TGTGCCAGCAGCTTAGCCCGACTTACCGGGGAGCTGTTTTTT. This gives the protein CASSLARLTGELFF.

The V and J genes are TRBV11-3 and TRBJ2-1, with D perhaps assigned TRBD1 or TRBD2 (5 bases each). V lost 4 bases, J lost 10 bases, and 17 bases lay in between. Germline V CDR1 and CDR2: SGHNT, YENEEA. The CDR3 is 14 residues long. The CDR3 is CASSSRTHRGEQFF. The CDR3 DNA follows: TGTGCCAGCAGCTCCCGGACACACAGAGGGGAGCAGTTCTTC.